A single sample gave rise to the 2 T cell receptor beta chains below, sequenced in a study of T cell responses to AZD1222 COVID-19 vaccine. TCRdb's copy holds only in-frame clones and misses some; the assay was immunoSEQ multiplex PCR. The table lists 120,000 to 150,000 clones, approximately 89% of them singletons. The material sequenced was peripheral blood, taken on day 0 of AZD1222 vaccination. The receptor source for this set is an adult in good health.

The chain recombines TRBV28 with TRBJ1-4; TRBD1 agrees at 9 bases. V dropped 7 bases and J dropped 6; count of bases not matched to a gene: 9. The germline CDR1 and CDR2 sequences are MDHEN and SYDVKM. The length of the CDR3 is 15 residues. CDR3 amino acids: CASKHWGQGDEKLFF. Written as DNA, the CDR3 is TGTGCCAGCAAACACTGGGGACAGGGAGATGAAAAACTGTTTTTT.

For the CDR3, the DNA is TGTGCCAGCGGGCAGGGACTAGTCAATGAGCAGTTCTTC. It translates to CASGQGLVNEQFF. The chain couples TRBV11-2 to TRBJ2-1; 8 positions match TRBD2. V shed 8 bases, J shed 6 bases, and the junction held 6 bases outside the gene matches. Germline V gene sequence: CDR1 SGHAT, CDR2 FQNNGV. The CDR3 spans 13 residues.